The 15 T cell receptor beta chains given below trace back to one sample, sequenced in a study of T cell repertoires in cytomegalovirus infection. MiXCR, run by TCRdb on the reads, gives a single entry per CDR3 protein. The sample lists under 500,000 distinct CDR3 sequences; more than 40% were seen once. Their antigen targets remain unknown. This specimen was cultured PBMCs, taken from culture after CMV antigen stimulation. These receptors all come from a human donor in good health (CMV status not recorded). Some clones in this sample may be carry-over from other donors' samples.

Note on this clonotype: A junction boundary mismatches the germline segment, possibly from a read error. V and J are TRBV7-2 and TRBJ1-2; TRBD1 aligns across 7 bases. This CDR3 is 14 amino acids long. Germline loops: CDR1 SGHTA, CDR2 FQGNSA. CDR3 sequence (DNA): TGTGCCAGAAGCTTAGCAGGAGGGGGCGATGGCTACACCTTC. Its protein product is CARSLAGGGDGYTF.

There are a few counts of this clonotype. The CDR3 loop reads CASSLLSFSYEQYF. CDR3 sequence (DNA): TGTGCCAGCAGCTTATTGAGTTTCTCCTACGAGCAGTACTTC. The chain has TRBV7-2 and TRBJ2-7; D unclear. Trimming left V 2 bases short and J 0 bases short, with 8 bases between. The germline V gene encodes CDR1 SGHTA and CDR2 FQGNSA. This CDR3 is built from 14 residues.

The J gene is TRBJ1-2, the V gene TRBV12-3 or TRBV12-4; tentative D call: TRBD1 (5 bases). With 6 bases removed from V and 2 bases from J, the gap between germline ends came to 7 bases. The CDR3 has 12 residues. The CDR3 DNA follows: TGTGCCAGCAGCGGGGGGAACTATGGCTACACCTTC. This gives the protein CASSGGNYGYTF.

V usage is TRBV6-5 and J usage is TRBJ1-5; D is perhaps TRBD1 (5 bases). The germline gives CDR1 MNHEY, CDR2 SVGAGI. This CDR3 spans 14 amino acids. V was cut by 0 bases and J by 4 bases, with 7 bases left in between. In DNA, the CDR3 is TGTGCCAGCAGTTACTCCAGGGTGAATCAGCCCCAGCATTTT. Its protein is CASSYSRVNQPQHF.

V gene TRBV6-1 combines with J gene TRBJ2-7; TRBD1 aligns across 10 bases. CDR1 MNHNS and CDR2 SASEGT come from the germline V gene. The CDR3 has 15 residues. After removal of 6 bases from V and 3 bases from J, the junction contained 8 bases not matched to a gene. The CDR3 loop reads CASRTGTGENYEQYF. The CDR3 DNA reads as TGTGCCAGCAGGACCGGGACAGGGGAAAACTACGAGCAGTACTTC.

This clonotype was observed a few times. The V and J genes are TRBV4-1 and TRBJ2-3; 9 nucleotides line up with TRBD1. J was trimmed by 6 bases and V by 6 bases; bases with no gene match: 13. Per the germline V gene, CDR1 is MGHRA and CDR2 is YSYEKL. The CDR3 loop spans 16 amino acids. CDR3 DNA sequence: TGCGCCAGCAGTCAACTGACAGGGGGTATATCCGATACGCAGTATTTT. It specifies CASSQLTGGISDTQYF.

Here the CDR3 DNA reads TGTGCCAGCAGAATGACCGGAAGACTAGCGGGAGTACCCTCAGATACGCAGTATTTT. This gives the protein CASRMTGRLAGVPSDTQYF. V is TRBV11-2 and J is TRBJ2-3, with 12 bases matching TRBD2. Germline trimming cut 6 bases from V and 4 bases from J; bases unmatched to any gene: 17. The CDR3 contains 19 residues. Per the germline V gene, CDR1 is SGHAT and CDR2 is FQNNGV. Full variable domain (remainder filled in from reference TRBV11-2 and TRBJ2-3): EAGVAQSPRYKIIEKRQSVAFWCNPISGHATLYWYQQILGQGPKLLIQFQNNGVVDDSQLPKDRFSAERLKGVDSTLKIQPAKLEDSAVYLCASRMTGRLAGVPSDTQYFGPGTRLTVL.

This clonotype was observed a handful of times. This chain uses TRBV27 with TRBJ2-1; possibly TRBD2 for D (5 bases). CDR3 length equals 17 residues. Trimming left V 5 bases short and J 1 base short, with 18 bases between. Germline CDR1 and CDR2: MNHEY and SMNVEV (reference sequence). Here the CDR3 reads CASSLRLAAGSYNEQFF. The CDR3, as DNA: TGTGCCAGCAGTCTAAGGTTGGCTGCGGGTTCCTACAATGAGCAGTTCTTC.

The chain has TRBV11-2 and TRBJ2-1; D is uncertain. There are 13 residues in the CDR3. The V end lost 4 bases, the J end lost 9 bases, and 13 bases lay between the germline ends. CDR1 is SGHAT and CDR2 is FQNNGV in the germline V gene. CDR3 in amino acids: CASSSRNLGEQFF. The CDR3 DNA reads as TGTGCCAGCAGCTCTCGGAATTTGGGTGAGCAGTTCTTC.

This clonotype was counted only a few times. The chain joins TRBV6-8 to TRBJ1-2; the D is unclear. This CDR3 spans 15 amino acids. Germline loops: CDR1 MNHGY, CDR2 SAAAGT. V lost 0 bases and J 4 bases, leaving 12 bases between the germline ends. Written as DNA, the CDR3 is TGTGCCAGCAGTTACTCGACGGACCCCTTCTATGGCTACACCTTC. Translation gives CASSYSTDPFYGYTF.

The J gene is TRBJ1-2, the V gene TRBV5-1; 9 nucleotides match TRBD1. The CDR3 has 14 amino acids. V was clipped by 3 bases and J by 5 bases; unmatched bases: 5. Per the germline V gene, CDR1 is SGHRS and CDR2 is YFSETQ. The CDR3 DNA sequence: TGCGCCAGCAGCTGGACAGGGGCAGGGTATGGCTACACCTTC. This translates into CASSWTGAGYGYTF. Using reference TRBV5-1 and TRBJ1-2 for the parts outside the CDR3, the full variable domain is KAGVTQTPRYLIKTRGQQVTLSCSPISGHRSVSWYQQTPGQGLQFLFEYFSETQRNKGNFPGRFSGRQFSNSRSEMNVSTLELGDSALYLCASSWTGAGYGYTFGSGTRLTVV.

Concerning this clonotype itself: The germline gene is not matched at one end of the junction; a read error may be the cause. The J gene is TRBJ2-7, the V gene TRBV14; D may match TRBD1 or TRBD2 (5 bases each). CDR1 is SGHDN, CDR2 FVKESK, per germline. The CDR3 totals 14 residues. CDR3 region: CVSSQEGRKLWQYF. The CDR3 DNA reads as TGTGTCAGCAGCCAAGAGGGACGAAAACTATGGCAGTACTTC.

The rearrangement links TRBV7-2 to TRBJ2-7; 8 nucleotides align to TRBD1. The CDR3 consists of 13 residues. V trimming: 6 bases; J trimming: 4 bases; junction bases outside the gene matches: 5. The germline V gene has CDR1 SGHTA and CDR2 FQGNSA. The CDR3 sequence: CASRGTGEYEQYF. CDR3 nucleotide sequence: TGTGCCAGCAGGGGGACAGGAGAGTACGAGCAGTACTTC.

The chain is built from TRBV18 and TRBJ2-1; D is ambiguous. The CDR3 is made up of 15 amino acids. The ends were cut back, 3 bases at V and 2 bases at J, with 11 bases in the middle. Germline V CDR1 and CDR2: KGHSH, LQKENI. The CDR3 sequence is CASSPPTTTYNEQFF. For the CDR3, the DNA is TGTGCCAGCTCACCCCCAACTACCACCTACAATGAGCAGTTCTTC.

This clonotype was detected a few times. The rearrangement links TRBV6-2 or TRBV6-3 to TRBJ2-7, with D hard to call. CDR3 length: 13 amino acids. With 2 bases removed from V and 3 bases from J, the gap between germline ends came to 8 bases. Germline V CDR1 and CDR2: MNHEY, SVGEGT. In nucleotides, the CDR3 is TGTGCCAGCAGTTACAACAGAGTCTACGAGCAGTACTTC. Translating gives CASSYNRVYEQYF.